This TCR beta chain appears in the sequencing data of a study of CD8+CD57+ T cells in acquired aplastic anemia. General observations from the study: Sharing between patients and controls was observed for over 25 CD8+ CDR3 sequences.

Patients chosen for sequencing had CD8+CD57+ cells that had expanded, as shown by flow cytometry. Looked up from germline, CDR1 is SGHRS and CDR2 is YFSETQ. CDR3 size: 13 residues. Trimming pared 1 base from V and 10 bases from J, leaving 14 bases between. Genomic DNA acted as the template from which TCR beta VDJ combination and CDR3 sequence profiling were carried out. One entry per CDR3 protein, called by TCRdb with MiXCR from the reads. In the table there are around 180,000 distinct CDR3 sequences, almost 50% of which are singletons. This clonotype turned up a few times. Its antigen is not known. The sequence came from a human donor with aplastic anemia. The sample consisted of sorted CD4+, CD8+, or CD8+CD57+ T cells (not recorded which) from PBMCs. The chain links TRBV5-1 to TRBJ1-2; maybe TRBD1 (6 bases). CDR3 protein: CASSLSGTILYTF. Written as DNA, the CDR3 is TGCGCCAGCAGCTTGTCCGGGACAATTCTCTACACCTTC.